What follows are 27 T cell receptor beta chains derived from one specimen sequenced in a study of blood T cell repertoires in COVID-19. Using immunoSEQ multiplex PCR, the repertoire was profiled, and TCRdb retains in-frame clones only, with some absent. The profile shows some 230,000 clones, roughly 80% of them singletons. The sequencing sample was made of peripheral blood. The source is a woman aged 55-70 years who had recovered from COVID-19.

About this clone itself: Other DNA sequences of this sample code for an identical CDR3. The chain couples TRBV5-4 to TRBJ1-1; D is possibly TRBD1 (5 bases). The germline V and J ends were trimmed by 3 bases and 1 base, with 13 bases remaining between them. CDR1 is SGHNT, CDR2 YYREEE, per germline (reference sequence). This CDR3 has 15 amino acids. The CDR3 region has the DNA TGTGCCAGCAGCTCCGCAGGGACTGGGAACACTGAAGCTTTCTTT. Its translation is CASSSAGTGNTEAFF.

V and J are TRBV11-2 and TRBJ2-7; no reliable D call. The CDR3 spans 15 residues. Trimming removed 5 bases from V and 0 bases from J, with 14 bases in between. Germline V CDR1 and CDR2: SGHAT, FQNNGV. CDR3 nucleotide sequence: TGTGCCAGCAGCCCCACTATTACGAGCTCCTACGAGCAGTACTTC. It translates to CASSPTITSSYEQYF.

The CDR3 reads CASSLTSGGAGETQYF. For the CDR3, the DNA is TGTGCCAGCAGCTTGACTAGCGGGGGGGCAGGAGAGACCCAGTACTTC. The J gene is TRBJ2-5, the V gene TRBV5-8; 13 nucleotides match TRBD2. The germline CDR1 and CDR2 sequences are SGHTS and YDEGEE. The V and J ends lost 1 base and 4 bases, in that order; junction bases with no gene match: 4. The CDR3 has 16 amino acids.

The rearrangement uses TRBV20-1 and TRBJ2-7, with 7 positions matching TRBD2. Germline values: CDR1 DFQATT, CDR2 SNEGSKA (reference sequence). CDR3 length: 14 amino acids. The ends lost 3 bases at V and 3 bases at J; junction bases unmatched: 8. CDR3 DNA sequence: TGCAGTGCTAGTGTCGGACTAGGAGGCTACGAGCAGTACTTC. Its protein is CSASVGLGGYEQYF.

As DNA, the CDR3 is TGTGCCAGCAGTTACGCTAGCGGAATATACAATGAGCAGTTCTTC. Translated, it gives CASSYASGIYNEQFF. The chain joins TRBV6-2 or TRBV6-3 to TRBJ2-1; TRBD2 matches 7 bases. This CDR3 region has 15 residues. With 2 bases clipped from V and 4 bases from J, the junction kept 5 bases outside the gene matches. CDR1 is MNHEY and CDR2 is SVGEGT in the germline V gene.

This chain connects TRBV19 to TRBJ1-2; TRBD1 might be the D (5 bases). The CDR3 is made up of 14 amino acids. Looked up from germline, CDR1 is LNHDA and CDR2 is SQIVND (reference sequence). Trimming stripped 7 bases from V and 4 bases from J, with 16 bases between. CDR3 amino acids: CASNRASGGYGYTF. In DNA, the CDR3 is TGTGCCAGTAACCGGGCCTCGGGGGGCTATGGCTACACCTTC.

This clone was seen only once. The rearrangement links TRBV20-1 to TRBJ1-5; D is ambiguous. CDR3 length: 14 amino acids. Per the germline V gene, CDR1 is DFQATT and CDR2 is SNEGSKA (reference sequence). The germline V and J ends were trimmed by 3 bases and 2 bases, with 11 bases remaining between them. The CDR3 reads CSASYGYRNQPQHF. In DNA, the CDR3 is TGCAGTGCTAGTTACGGGTATCGCAATCAGCCCCAGCATTTT.

The V gene is TRBV5-4, the J gene TRBJ1-4; D gene ambiguous. The CDR3 extends over 18 amino acids. V lost 0 bases to trimming and J lost 6 bases, with 21 bases between them. CDR1 is SGHNT and CDR2 is YYREEE in the germline V gene (reference sequence). The CDR3 reads CASSLAGRGGRDYEKLFF. The CDR3 coding sequence is TGTGCCAGCAGCTTGGCGGGCCGAGGAGGCCGCGATTATGAAAAACTGTTTTTT.

The gene calls are TRBV21-1 and TRBJ1-2; the D call in the table, TRBD1, was not verified against the DNA. TRBV21-1 is annotated as a pseudogene. The CDR3 has 13 amino acids. This CDR3 is CASSKEQGNDYTF. CDR3 nucleotide sequence: TGTGCCAGCAGCAAAGAACAGGGTAATGACTACACCTTC.

The V call is TRBV2, the J call TRBJ2-1; 15 positions agree with TRBD2. Germline values: CDR1 SNHLY, CDR2 FYNNEI. Germline trimming cut 6 bases from V and 8 bases from J; bases unmatched to any gene: 14. The CDR3 has 18 residues. CDR3 DNA: TGTGCCAGCAGCCTCGGGACTAGCGGGGGGTCGAGGTTCGATGAGCAGTTCTTC. This gives the protein CASSLGTSGGSRFDEQFF.

This chain links TRBV28 with TRBJ2-3; possibly TRBD1 for D (6 bases). Germline values: CDR1 MDHEN, CDR2 SYDVKM. The V end lost 6 bases, the J end lost 7 bases, and 14 bases lay between the germline ends. This CDR3 region has 13 residues. The CDR3 sequence is CASRLTGPNTQYF. CDR3 DNA: TGTGCCAGCAGACTCACAGGGCCCAATACGCAGTATTTT.

The J gene is TRBJ2-7, the V gene TRBV7-6, with TRBD2 identical over 7 bases. V dropped 1 base and J dropped 6; count of bases not matched to a gene: 0. This CDR3 comprises 12 residues. Germline V gives CDR1 SGHVS, CDR2 FNYEAQ. This CDR3 reads CASSLGGGEQYF. The CDR3 DNA reads TGTGCCAGCAGCTTAGGCGGGGGCGAGCAGTACTTC.

Remarks on this clone: Compared with germline, one end of the junction differs, possibly owing to a read error. The chain links TRBV7-7 to TRBJ2-5, with 7 nucleotides matching TRBD1. The CDR3 has 15 residues. Germline V CDR1 and CDR2: SSHAT, FNYEAQ (reference sequence). In DNA, the CDR3 is TGTGCTAGCAGCCCAGGACCGACAGGGCAAGAGACCCAGTACTTC. Its translation: CASSPGPTGQETQYF.

DNA of the CDR3: TGTGCTAGTGGTTTAAAGACAGGGGGCGAGATATCAGGTGAAAAACTGTTTTTT. Translated, it gives CASGLKTGGEISGEKLFF. V usage is TRBV12-5 and J usage is TRBJ1-4; 10 positions match TRBD1. Germline CDR1 is LGHNT and CDR2 is FRNRAP. The V and J ends lost 3 bases and 7 bases, in that order; junction bases with no gene match: 14. The CDR3 consists of 18 residues.

The chain combines TRBV6-5 with TRBJ1-3; 9 bases fit TRBD1. CDR3 length equals 14 residues. J gave up 6 bases and V 10 bases, and 10 bases lay outside the gene matches. The germline V gene has CDR1 MNHEY and CDR2 SVGAGI. The CDR3 region is CATKWDRVLNTIYF. The CDR3 region has the DNA TGTGCCACCAAGTGGGACAGGGTCCTAAACACCATATATTTT.

The chain joins TRBV6-1 to TRBJ2-1; D call uncertain. Germline assignment: CDR1 MNHNS and CDR2 SASEGT. The CDR3 sequence is 16 residues long. V lost 3 bases and J 4 bases, leaving 16 bases between the germline ends. The chain's CDR3 is CASSDFELVLYNEQFF. The CDR3 nucleotides read TGTGCCAGCAGTGATTTCGAGCTAGTATTGTACAATGAGCAGTTCTTC.

The V call is TRBV24-1, the J call TRBJ1-2; 8 nucleotides agree with TRBD1. The CDR3 extends over 13 amino acids. V trimming: 6 bases; J trimming: 4 bases; junction bases outside the gene matches: 3. Germline CDR1 and CDR2: KGHDR and SFDVKD. This chain's CDR3 is CATSPGTGYGYTF. The CDR3 bases are TGTGCCACCAGTCCGGGGACAGGCTATGGCTACACCTTC.

This chain connects TRBV11-3 to TRBJ2-2, with TRBD2 identical over 7 bases. Germline values: CDR1 SGHNT, CDR2 YENEEA. With V trimmed by 4 bases and J by 0 bases, 5 bases remained unmatched. The CDR3 sequence is 16 residues long. CDR3 nucleotide sequence: TGTGCCAGCAGCTACCGGGACTACGCGAACACCGGGGAGCTGTTTTTT. It encodes CASSYRDYANTGELFF.

This clone showed up just once. The chain couples TRBV7-8 to TRBJ2-2; D perhaps matches TRBD2 (6 bases). V was cut by 11 bases and J by 7 bases, with 20 bases left in between. Per the germline V gene, CDR1 is SGHVS and CDR2 is FQNEAQ. This CDR3 comprises 14 residues. In DNA, the CDR3 is TGTGCCGGGTCTGAGCGGGTAATGGGCGGGGAGCTGTTTTTT. It translates to CAGSERVMGGELFF.

This clone was observed a single time. The J gene is TRBJ2-5, the V gene TRBV20-1; 7 bases match TRBD1. Germline V CDR1 and CDR2: DFQATT, SNEGSKA (reference sequence). CDR3 length: 11 residues. J was trimmed by 5 bases and V by 4 bases; bases with no gene match: 1. The CDR3 is CSANRGETQYF. CDR3 nucleotides: TGCAGTGCTAACAGGGGCGAGACCCAGTACTTC.

The rearrangement joins TRBV12-5 to TRBJ2-3; 8 nucleotides align to TRBD1. Looked up from germline, CDR1 is LGHNT and CDR2 is FRNRAP. The V segment lost 2 bases and the J segment 3 bases; nucleotides outside the gene matches: 1. The CDR3 length is 14 residues. The CDR3 here is CASGLTGGTDTQYF. The CDR3 nucleotides are TGTGCTAGTGGTTTGACAGGGGGTACAGATACGCAGTATTTT.

The chain carries TRBV7-3 and TRBJ1-2; 11 bases agree with TRBD1. There are 15 residues in the CDR3. Germline loops: CDR1 SGHTA, CDR2 FQGTGA. V shed 4 bases and J 4 bases; nucleotides not matched to a gene: 5. CDR3 in amino acids: CASSWGQGDGYGYTF. The DNA for the CDR3 is TGTGCCAGCAGCTGGGGACAGGGGGACGGCTATGGCTACACCTTC.

The chain joins TRBV6-5 to TRBJ1-1; D perhaps matches TRBD1 (6 bases). The V end was cut by 4 bases, the J end by 0 bases, with 12 bases between. The CDR3 consists of 15 residues. CDR1 is MNHEY, CDR2 SVGAGI, per germline. The CDR3 DNA reads as TGTGCCAGCAGTTCCTTCCAGGGGTTGAACACTGAAGCTTTCTTT. It codes for CASSSFQGLNTEAFF.

CDR3 DNA: TGCGCCAGCAGTCCCAGGGGTGATGGCTACACCTTC. Translated, it gives CASSPRGDGYTF. This chain joins TRBV23-1 and TRBJ1-2, with D possibly matching TRBD1 (6 bases). TRBV23-1 is an ORF, with its function uncertain. The ends were cut back, 4 bases at V and 6 bases at J, with 9 bases in the middle. The CDR3 is 12 residues long.

The gene calls are TRBV7-2 and TRBJ2-1, with 11 bases that match TRBD2. Germline CDR1 SGHTA, CDR2 FQGNSA. V trimming: 1 base; J trimming: 4 bases; junction bases outside the gene matches: 6. The CDR3 runs 17 residues. The CDR3 sequence: CASSLGLAGGRYNEQFF. As DNA, the CDR3 is TGTGCCAGCAGCTTAGGGTTAGCGGGGGGGCGATACAATGAGCAGTTCTTC.

V gene TRBV3-1 (or the pseudogene TRBV3-2) combines with J gene TRBJ2-7, with a possible D match to TRBD1 (5 bases). This CDR3 has 16 residues. V dropped 1 base and J dropped 7 bases, with 20 bases sitting between them. Germline-derived CDR1 and CDR2 are LGHDT and YNNKEL (reference sequence). The CDR3, as DNA: TGTGCCAGCAGCCAAGGGCAGGGCTCCTTGCCCCGAGAGCAGTACTTC. Translated, it gives CASSQGQGSLPREQYF.

The chain links TRBV19 to TRBJ2-2; possibly TRBD1 for D (6 bases). This CDR3 contains 15 residues. V lost 1 base and J lost 6, with 12 bases in between. Germline-derived CDR1 and CDR2 are LNHDA and SQIVND (reference sequence). CDR3 amino acids: CASSIVSGVAGELFF. CDR3 in DNA: TGTGCCAGTAGTATAGTATCAGGGGTTGCCGGGGAGCTGTTTTTT.